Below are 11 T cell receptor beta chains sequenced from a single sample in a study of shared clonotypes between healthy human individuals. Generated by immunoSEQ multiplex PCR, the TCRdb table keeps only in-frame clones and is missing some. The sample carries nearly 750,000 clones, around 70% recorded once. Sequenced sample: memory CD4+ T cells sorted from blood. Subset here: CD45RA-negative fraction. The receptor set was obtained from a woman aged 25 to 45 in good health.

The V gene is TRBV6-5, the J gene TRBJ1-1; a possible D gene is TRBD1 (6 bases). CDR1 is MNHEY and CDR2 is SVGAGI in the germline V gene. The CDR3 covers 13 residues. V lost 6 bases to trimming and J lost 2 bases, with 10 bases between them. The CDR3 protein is CASRDRINTEAFF. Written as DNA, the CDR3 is TGTGCCAGCAGAGACAGGATTAACACTGAAGCTTTCTTT.

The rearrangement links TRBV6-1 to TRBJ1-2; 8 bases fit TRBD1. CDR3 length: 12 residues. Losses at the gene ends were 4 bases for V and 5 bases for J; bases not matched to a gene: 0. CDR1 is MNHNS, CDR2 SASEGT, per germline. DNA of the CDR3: TGTGCCAGCAGTGGGGACAGGTATGGCTACACCTTC. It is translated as CASSGDRYGYTF.

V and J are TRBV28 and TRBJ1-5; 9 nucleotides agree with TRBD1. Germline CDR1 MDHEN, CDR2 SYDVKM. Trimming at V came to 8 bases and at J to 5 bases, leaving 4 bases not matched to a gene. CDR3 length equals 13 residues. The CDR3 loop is CASSHRGHQPQHF. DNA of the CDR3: TGTGCCAGCTCCCACAGGGGGCATCAGCCCCAGCATTTT.

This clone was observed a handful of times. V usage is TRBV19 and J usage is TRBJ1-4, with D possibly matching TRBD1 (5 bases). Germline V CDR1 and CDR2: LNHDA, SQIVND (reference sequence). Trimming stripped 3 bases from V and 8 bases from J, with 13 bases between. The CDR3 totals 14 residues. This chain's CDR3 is CASSIQGVGEKLFF. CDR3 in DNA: TGTGCCAGTAGTATTCAGGGCGTCGGCGAAAAACTGTTTTTT.

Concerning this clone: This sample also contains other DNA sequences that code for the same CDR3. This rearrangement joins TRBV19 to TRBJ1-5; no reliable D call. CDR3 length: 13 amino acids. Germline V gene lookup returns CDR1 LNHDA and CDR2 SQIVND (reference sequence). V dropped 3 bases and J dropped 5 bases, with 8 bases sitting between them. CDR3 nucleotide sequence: TGTGCCAGTAGTATTACTGAGGATCAGCCCCAGCATTTT. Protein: CASSITEDQPQHF. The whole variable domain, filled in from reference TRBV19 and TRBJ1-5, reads DGGITQSPKYLFRKEGQNVTLSCEQNLNHDAMYWYRQDPGQGLRLIYYSQIVNDFQKGDIAEGYSVSREKKESFPLTVTSAQKNPTAFYLCASSITEDQPQHFGDGTRLSIL.

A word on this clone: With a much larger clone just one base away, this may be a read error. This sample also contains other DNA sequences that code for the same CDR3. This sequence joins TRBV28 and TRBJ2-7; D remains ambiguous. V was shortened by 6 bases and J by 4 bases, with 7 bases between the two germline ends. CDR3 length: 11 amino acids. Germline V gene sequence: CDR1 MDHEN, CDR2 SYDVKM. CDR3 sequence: CASSHRYEQYF. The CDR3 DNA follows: TGTGCCAGCAGCCACCGATACGAGCAGTACTTC.

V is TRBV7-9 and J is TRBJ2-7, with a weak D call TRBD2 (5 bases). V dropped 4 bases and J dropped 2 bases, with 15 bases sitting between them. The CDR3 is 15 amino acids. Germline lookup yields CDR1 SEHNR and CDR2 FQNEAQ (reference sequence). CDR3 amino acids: CASSSMRASTYEQYF. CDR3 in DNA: TGTGCCAGCAGCTCGATGAGGGCCAGTACCTACGAGCAGTACTTC.

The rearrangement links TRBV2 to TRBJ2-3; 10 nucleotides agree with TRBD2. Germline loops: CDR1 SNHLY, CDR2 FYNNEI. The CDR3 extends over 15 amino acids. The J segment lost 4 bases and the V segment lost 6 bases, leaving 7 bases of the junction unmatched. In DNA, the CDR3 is TGTGCCAGCAGCGCCCTAGCGGGAGCACCAGATACGCAGTATTTT. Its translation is CASSALAGAPDTQYF.

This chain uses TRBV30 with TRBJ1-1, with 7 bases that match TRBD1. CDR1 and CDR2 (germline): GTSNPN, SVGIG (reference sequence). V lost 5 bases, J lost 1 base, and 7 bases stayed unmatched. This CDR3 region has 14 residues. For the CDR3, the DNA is TGTGCCTGGTCAGAACAGGGGCGGAACACTGAAGCTTTCTTT. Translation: CAWSEQGRNTEAFF.

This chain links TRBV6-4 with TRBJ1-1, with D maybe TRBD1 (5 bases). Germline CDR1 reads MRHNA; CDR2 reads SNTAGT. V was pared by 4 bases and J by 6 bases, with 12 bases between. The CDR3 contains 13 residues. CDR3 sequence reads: CASSGQPGSEAFF. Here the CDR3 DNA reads TGTGCCAGCAGTGGCCAACCAGGGTCTGAAGCTTTCTTT.

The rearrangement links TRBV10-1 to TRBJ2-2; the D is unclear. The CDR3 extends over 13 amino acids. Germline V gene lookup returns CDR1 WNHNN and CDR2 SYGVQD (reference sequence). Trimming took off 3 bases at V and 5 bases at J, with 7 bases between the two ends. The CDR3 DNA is TGCGCCAGCAGTGATTCGGATACCGGGGAGCTGTTTTTT. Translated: CASSDSDTGELFF.